The 2 T cell receptor beta chains below were found in one sample sequenced in a study of T cells in Graves' hyperthyroidism and ophthalmopathy. Amplified TCR beta CDR3 regions came from RNA transcripts. The TCR CDR3 first-round RT-PCR relied on the HTBI primer set. TCRdb fed the multiplex PCR reads into MiXCR, producing one record per CDR3 protein. Found here are a few hundred thousand distinct CDR3 sequences, around 20% of them singletons; the top ten hold about 25%. What was sequenced was blood. All receptors derive from a young man with Graves' hyperthyroidism.

This clonotype occurred many times. The chain has TRBV6-5 and TRBJ2-2; D is unresolved. CDR1 is MNHEY, CDR2 SVGAGI, per germline. CDR3 length equals 17 residues. V lost 4 bases, J lost 6 bases, and 21 bases lay in between. The CDR3 DNA follows: TGTGCCAGCAGTTCCCGCTCTTCGGCCTCAGGTCCCGGGGAGCTGTTTTTT. Encoded protein: CASSSRSSASGPGELFF.

This clonotype was recorded a few times. The rearrangement joins TRBV5-1 to TRBJ2-5; D gene unclear. V was cut by 3 bases and J by 6 bases, with 6 bases left in between. The CDR3 is 11 residues long. The germline gives CDR1 SGHRS, CDR2 YFSETQ. DNA for the CDR3: TGCGCCAGCAGCTCCCCGAAGACCCAGTACTTC. Translated, it gives CASSSPKTQYF.